The 14 T cell receptor beta chains in this list originate from one sample, sequenced in a study of blood T cell repertoires in COVID-19. This table comes from immunoSEQ multiplex PCR, and its TCRdb copy is limited to in-frame clones, with some not included. Of some 100,000 clones in the sample, around nine tenths were seen once. Material: peripheral blood. The receptors shown here come from a man aged 45-65 years with COVID-19, enrolled during active disease.

The V and J genes are TRBV7-8 and TRBJ1-6; perhaps TRBD1 as D (6 bases). The V and J ends lost 7 bases and 8 bases respectively, with 18 bases between them. Per germline, CDR1 SGHVS and CDR2 FQNEAQ. The CDR3 length is 15 residues. CDR3 sequence: CASKGGGPAYSPLHF. The CDR3 DNA sequence: TGTGCCAGCAAAGGGGGGGGACCGGCTTATTCACCCCTCCACTTT.

The gene calls are TRBV30 and TRBJ1-2, with D possibly matching TRBD1 (5 bases). The CDR3 runs 13 residues. The germline V gene has CDR1 GTSNPN and CDR2 SVGIG (reference sequence). V was trimmed by 0 bases and J by 5 bases, leaving 10 bases between them. This CDR3 is CAWSVFRGYGYTF. In nucleotides, the CDR3 is TGTGCCTGGAGTGTATTCCGGGGGTATGGCTACACCTTC.

This chain uses TRBV6-5 with TRBJ1-2; a weak D match, TRBD1 (5 bases). V gave up 2 bases and J gave up 1 base, with 8 bases separating them. Germline CDR1 MNHEY, CDR2 SVGAGI. This CDR3 has 14 amino acids. This CDR3 is CASSYRDFNYGYTF. Here the CDR3 DNA reads TGTGCCAGCAGTTACCGGGACTTTAACTATGGCTACACCTTC.

This chain uses TRBV6-2 or TRBV6-3 with TRBJ2-1; 12 nucleotides line up with TRBD2. Trimming at V came to 5 bases and at J to 2 bases, leaving 4 bases not matched to a gene. CDR3 length equals 16 residues. Germline V gives CDR1 MNHEY, CDR2 SVGEGT. The CDR3 nucleotides are TGTGCCAGCAGTCTTCGGACTAGCGGGACCTACAATGAGCAGTTCTTC. It yields the protein CASSLRTSGTYNEQFF.

The gene calls are TRBV5-5 and TRBJ1-5, with TRBD1 as a possible D gene (5 bases). The germline V and J ends were trimmed by 4 bases and 0 bases, with 17 bases remaining between them. Germline assignment: CDR1 SGHKS and CDR2 YYEKEE (reference sequence). This CDR3 is 17 amino acids long. The CDR3: CASSRSPRQPSNQPQHF. CDR3 bases: TGTGCCAGCAGCCGATCCCCTAGACAGCCTAGCAATCAGCCCCAGCATTTT.

Worth noting for this clone: The identical CDR3 is also encoded by other nucleotide sequences in the sample. This rearrangement joins TRBV9 to TRBJ2-1, with TRBD2 matching over 11 bases. The junction had 0 bases not matched to a gene; V was cut back by 0 bases and J by 4 bases. CDR3 length: 15 amino acids. Germline loops: CDR1 SGDLS, CDR2 YYNGEE. The CDR3 region has the DNA TGTGCCAGCAGCGTAGTAGCGGGGGGGTACAATGAGCAGTTCTTC. Amino acids: CASSVVAGGYNEQFF.

The gene calls are TRBV3-1 (or the pseudogene TRBV3-2) and TRBJ1-3; no reliable D call. Trimming took off 4 bases at V and 1 base at J, with 14 bases between the two ends. There are 16 residues in the CDR3. The V gene's germline CDR1 is LGHDT and CDR2 YNNKEL (reference sequence). CDR3 sequence reads: CASSRGEGVSGNTIYF. CDR3 nucleotides: TGTGCCAGCAGCCGCGGGGAAGGCGTATCTGGAAACACCATATATTTT.

The rearrangement uses TRBV2 and TRBJ1-2; TRBD1 matches at 8 bases. Germline trimming cut 3 bases from V and 4 bases from J; bases unmatched to any gene: 7. This CDR3 spans 15 amino acids. CDR1 SNHLY and CDR2 FYNNEI come from the germline V gene. The CDR3 DNA reads as TGTGCCAGCAGTGAGACCAGGGGGCGCGGCTATGGCTACACCTTC. It is translated as CASSETRGRGYGYTF. Full variable domain (remainder filled in from reference TRBV2 and TRBJ1-2): EPEVTQTPSHQVTQMGQEVILRCVPISNHLYFYWYRQILGQKVEFLVSFYNNEISEKSEIFDDQFSVERPDGSNFTLKIRSTKLEDSAMYFCASSETRGRGYGYTFGSGTRLTVV.

The chain joins TRBV3-1 (or the pseudogene TRBV3-2) to TRBJ1-6, with no clear D. Germline CDR1 is LGHDT and CDR2 is YNNKEL (reference sequence). The CDR3 totals 14 residues. Trimming took 3 bases from V and 6 from J, leaving 9 bases between them. The CDR3 loop is CASSHGGTNSPLHF. CDR3 nucleotides: TGTGCCAGCAGCCATGGAGGAACTAATTCACCCCTCCACTTT.

The sample holds a few counts of this clone. The chain recombines TRBV10-3 with TRBJ1-5; 7 bases agree with TRBD1. V shed 6 bases and J 5 bases; nucleotides not matched to a gene: 10. The CDR3 covers 15 residues. Germline-derived CDR1 and CDR2 are ENHRY and SYGVKD. The CDR3 DNA follows: TGTGCCATCAGGTCAGGGGCAGGGGGTCATCAGCCCCAGCATTTT. Translation: CAIRSGAGGHQPQHF.

The chain combines TRBV11-2 with TRBJ1-3; D call uncertain. This CDR3 has 13 residues. Per the germline V gene, CDR1 is SGHAT and CDR2 is FQNNGV. Deletions cut 1 base from V and 4 bases from J, with 5 bases between. CDR3 sequence reads: CASSLGLGNTIYF. The CDR3 DNA sequence: TGTGCCAGCAGCTTAGGGCTCGGAAACACCATATATTTT.

The chain uses TRBV21-1 and TRBJ2-1; the table's D call TRBD1 went unverified against the DNA. TRBV21-1 is noted as a pseudogene. This CDR3 is 15 amino acids long. The CDR3 region has the DNA TGTGCCAGCAGCAAAACCAGGGACAGTTACAGTGAGCAGTTCTTC. Translating gives CASSKTRDSYSEQFF.

The chain recombines TRBV6-2 or TRBV6-3 with TRBJ1-5, with a tentative D call TRBD1 (5 bases). Germline V gives CDR1 MNHEY, CDR2 SVGEGT. The CDR3 runs to 16 residues. The ends were cut back, 0 bases at V and 0 bases at J, with 9 bases in the middle. The chain's CDR3 is CASSYSSTGSNQPQHF. The CDR3 bases are TGTGCCAGCAGTTACTCGAGTACAGGTAGCAATCAGCCCCAGCATTTT.

The rearrangement joins TRBV5-1 to TRBJ1-2; no definite D call. In germline, CDR1 is SGHRS, CDR2 YFSETQ. The CDR3 is 14 amino acids. V lost 8 bases and J 1 base, leaving 15 bases between the germline ends. CDR3 coding DNA: TGCGCCAGTTCTCGAACCCAGGATAACTATGGCTACACCTTC. Translating it yields CASSRTQDNYGYTF. Filled out from reference TRBV5-1 and TRBJ1-2, the complete variable domain reads KAGVTQTPRYLIKTRGQQVTLSCSPISGHRSVSWYQQTPGQGLQFLFEYFSETQRNKGNFPGRFSGRQFSNSRSEMNVSTLELGDSALYLCASSRTQDNYGYTFGSGTRLTVV.